This T cell receptor beta chain was sequenced for a study of T cells in Graves' hyperthyroidism and ophthalmopathy. This clonotype was seen ten or more times. TCR beta CDR3 regions were amplified from RNA. RT-PCR in the first round (using the HTBI primer set) targeted the TCR CDR3. From the multiplex PCR reads, TCRdb called clonotypes with MiXCR, one entry per CDR3 protein. The repertoire holds 500,000 to 600,000 distinct CDR3 sequences, with 16% as singletons. The sequence derives from a woman aged 18-29 years with Graves' hyperthyroidism. Sequenced: blood.

The CDR3 is CSARDGTSIHEQYF. The CDR3 DNA sequence: TGCAGTGCTAGAGATGGGACTAGCATCCACGAGCAGTACTTC. The V gene is TRBV20-1, the J gene TRBJ2-7; 9 bases are a match to TRBD2. This CDR3 is built from 14 residues. The V segment lost 0 bases and the J segment 5 bases; nucleotides outside the gene matches: 5. Germline assignment: CDR1 DFQATT and CDR2 SNEGSKA (reference sequence).